Shown below are 20 T cell receptor beta chains from a single sample sequenced in a study of cytomegalovirus exposure and HLA in healthy donors. Use of 60 Vbeta and 13 Jbeta primers characterized the PCR. Clones were read by immunoSEQ multiplex PCR, and TCRdb kept only the in-frame ones, dropping some. The sample shows 130,000 to 150,000 clones, roughly four fifths of them seen only once. Sequencing was performed on PBMCs. The origin of the receptors is a male donor in good health and CMV-seronegative.

The chain carries TRBV7-6 and TRBJ1-6, with D perhaps TRBD1 (6 bases). Germline CDR1 reads SGHVS; CDR2 reads FNYEAQ. The CDR3 is 16 amino acids. V lost 5 bases to trimming and J lost 0 bases, with 11 bases between them. The CDR3 loop reads CASSAQGSSYNSPLHF. The CDR3 DNA is TGTGCCAGCAGCGCCCAGGGGAGCTCCTATAATTCACCCCTCCACTTT.

This rearrangement joins TRBV21-1 to TRBJ2-7; TRBD2, the table's D call, was not compared with the DNA. TRBV21-1 is shown as a pseudogene. This CDR3 is built from 16 residues. The CDR3 region is CASSKPRLDPSYEQYF. The DNA for the CDR3 is TGTGCCAGCAGCAAACCCCGACTAGACCCATCCTACGAGCAGTACTTC.

CDR3 region: CASSRRTAGNTIYF. The CDR3 nucleotides are TGTGCCAGCAGCCGACGGACAGCTGGAAACACCATATATTTT. The V call is TRBV11-3, the J call TRBJ1-3; TRBD1 might be the D (6 bases). The CDR3 covers 14 residues. Trimming removed 5 bases at V and 2 bases at J, with 10 bases between. CDR1 is SGHNT, CDR2 YENEEA, per germline.

This CDR3 is CASAATSGNEQFF. CDR3 sequence (DNA): TGCGCCAGCGCGGCGACTAGCGGTAATGAGCAGTTCTTC. This rearrangement joins TRBV4-3 to TRBJ2-1; 9 bases are shared with TRBD2. The germline CDR1 and CDR2 sequences are LGHNA and YSLEER. The CDR3 spans 13 residues. J lost 7 bases, V lost 8 bases, and 6 bases had no gene match.

V is TRBV5-1 and J is TRBJ1-5; maybe TRBD1 (6 bases). This CDR3 comprises 13 residues. Looked up from germline, CDR1 is SGHRS and CDR2 is YFSETQ. V was trimmed by 7 bases and J by 6 bases, leaving 14 bases between them. The CDR3 DNA follows: TGCGCCAGCGCCGGACAGCCTGGTCAGCCCCAGCATTTT. Amino acids: CASAGQPGQPQHF.

This rearrangement joins TRBV5-5 to TRBJ2-5; D may be TRBD1 (6 bases). The CDR3 length is 15 residues. V was pared by 4 bases and J by 5 bases, with 18 bases between. CDR1 is SGHKS and CDR2 is YYEKEE in the germline V gene (reference sequence). In nucleotides, the CDR3 is TGTGCCAGCAGCCCCGACAGGAGTCCATGGGAGACCCAGTACTTC. Its protein is CASSPDRSPWETQYF.

The chain recombines TRBV7-9 with TRBJ2-1; no reliable D call. V lost 5 bases to trimming and J lost 4 bases, with 12 bases between them. Germline lookup yields CDR1 SEHNR and CDR2 FQNEAQ (reference sequence). CDR3 length equals 14 residues. CDR3 residues: CASSRVYRYNEQFF. The CDR3, as DNA: TGTGCCAGCAGCCGGGTATACCGATACAATGAGCAGTTCTTC. The variable domain in full, completed from reference TRBV7-9 and TRBJ2-1, reads DTGVSQNPRHKITKRGQNVTFRCDPISEHNRLYWYRQTLGQGPEFLTYFQNEAQLEKSRLLSDRFSAERPKGSFSTLEIQRTEQGDSAMYLCASSRVYRYNEQFFGPGTRLTVL.

The V and J genes are TRBV28 and TRBJ2-1; 10 positions agree with TRBD2. In germline, CDR1 is MDHEN, CDR2 SYDVKM. The CDR3 contains 12 residues. The V and J ends lost 6 bases and 16 bases, in that order; junction bases with no gene match: 9. DNA for the CDR3: TGTGCCAGCAGCCCCGGGACTAGCGTTTATTTCTTC. Its protein is CASSPGTSVYFF.

The rearrangement joins TRBV4-1 to TRBJ2-1; D uncertain. The germline CDR1 and CDR2 sequences are MGHRA and YSYEKL. The CDR3 length is 14 residues. Trimming stripped 8 bases from V and 1 base from J, with 12 bases between. CDR3 DNA: TGCGCCAGCGACCTAGTCTGGTCCTACAATGAGCAGTTCTTC. It is translated as CASDLVWSYNEQFF.

The DNA for the CDR3 is TGTGCCACCCAGGGGAGGGGAGACACTGAAGCTTTCTTT. Its protein product is CATQGRGDTEAFF. The rearrangement joins TRBV5-4 to TRBJ1-1; D may be TRBD1 (6 bases). The CDR3 is 13 amino acids. Germline loops: CDR1 SGHNT, CDR2 YYREEE (reference sequence). Trimming removed 9 bases from V and 3 bases from J, with 15 bases in between.

The chain is built from TRBV4-1 and TRBJ2-2; 14 bases map to TRBD2. V lost 3 bases to trimming and J lost 5 bases; unmatched junction nucleotides: 8. Per the germline V gene, CDR1 is MGHRA and CDR2 is YSYEKL. This CDR3 comprises 18 residues. The chain's CDR3 is CASSHPGLAGVETGELFF. DNA for the CDR3: TGCGCCAGCAGCCACCCGGGACTAGCGGGAGTAGAGACCGGGGAGCTGTTTTTT.

V is TRBV27 and J is TRBJ1-1; TRBD1 matches at 10 bases. The CDR3 spans 15 residues. V was clipped by 5 bases and J by 5 bases; unmatched bases: 8. Germline V gene sequence: CDR1 MNHEY, CDR2 SMNVEV (reference sequence). CDR3 in DNA: TGTGCCAGCAGTACCCGGACAGGGGGGAGGACTGAAGCTTTCTTT. It encodes CASSTRTGGRTEAFF.

This clone is a singleton in its sample. The chain joins TRBV19 to TRBJ1-2, with 7 bases lining up with TRBD1. Germline trimming cut 2 bases from V and 1 base from J; bases unmatched to any gene: 4. The CDR3 loop spans 15 amino acids. CDR1 LNHDA and CDR2 SQIVND come from the germline V gene (reference sequence). The CDR3 DNA reads as TGTGCCAGTAGTATAAAGGCAGGGGGTAACTATGGCTACACCTTC. Translation: CASSIKAGGNYGYTF.

The chain uses TRBV29-1 and TRBJ2-4, with 8 bases lining up with TRBD1. The CDR3 runs to 14 residues. With 4 bases clipped from V and 6 bases from J, the junction kept 8 bases outside the gene matches. Germline assignment: CDR1 SQVTM and CDR2 ANQGSEA. DNA for the CDR3: TGCAGCGTTGGTCAGACAGGGGCGACAAACATTCAGTACTTC. This gives the protein CSVGQTGATNIQYF. Based on the CDR3 plus reference TRBV29-1 and TRBJ2-4, the full variable domain is SAVISQKPSRDICQRGTSLTIQCQVDSQVTMMFWYRQQPGQSLTLIATANQGSEATYESGFVIDKFPISRPNLTFSTLTVSNMSPEDSSIYLCSVGQTGATNIQYFGAGTRLSVL.

The chain uses TRBV5-4 and TRBJ2-3, with TRBD2 matching over 9 bases. The CDR3 loop spans 17 amino acids. The germline gives CDR1 SGHNT, CDR2 YYREEE (reference sequence). The J segment lost 2 bases and the V segment lost 7 bases, leaving 14 bases of the junction unmatched. The CDR3 sequence is CASGSGGRGGVTDTQYF. In nucleotides, the CDR3 is TGTGCCAGCGGCTCGGGTGGGCGGGGGGGCGTCACAGATACGCAGTATTTT.

V gene TRBV5-1 combines with J gene TRBJ1-1; D not certain. Trimming removed 4 bases from V and 4 bases from J, with 17 bases in between. The CDR3 has 15 amino acids. The germline gives CDR1 SGHRS, CDR2 YFSETQ. The CDR3 spells CASSTGELPVTEAFF. CDR3 sequence (DNA): TGCGCCAGCAGCACGGGAGAGTTGCCTGTCACTGAAGCTTTCTTT.

Only a few counts were recorded for this clone. The genes are TRBV2 and TRBJ1-5; D remains ambiguous. This CDR3 is built from 15 residues. Trimming cost V 1 base and J 0 bases, with 7 bases left between them. Looked up from germline, CDR1 is SNHLY and CDR2 is FYNNEI. CDR3 nucleotide sequence: TGTGCCAGCAGTGAAGGGGCCGGTAGCAATCAGCCCCAGCATTTT. Protein sequence: CASSEGAGSNQPQHF.

This chain links TRBV15 with TRBJ1-5; TRBD1 is a possible D gene (6 bases). CDR1 is LNHNV, CDR2 YYDKDF, per germline (reference sequence). Trimming left V 0 bases short and J 2 bases short, with 14 bases between. This CDR3 contains 17 residues. The CDR3 protein is CATSREGTRGGNQPQHF. CDR3 DNA sequence: TGTGCCACCAGCAGAGAAGGGACAAGGGGAGGCAATCAGCCCCAGCATTTT.

V usage is TRBV7-2 and J usage is TRBJ1-3; possibly TRBD1 for D (6 bases). Germline V CDR1 and CDR2: SGHTA, FQGNSA. This CDR3 spans 17 amino acids. The V gene lost 2 bases and the J gene lost 0 bases, with 14 bases spanning the gap. The CDR3 DNA reads as TGTGCCAGCAGCTTATCCGCGGGCAGGGGCTCTGGAAACACCATATATTTT. Translated, it gives CASSLSAGRGSGNTIYF.

This clone has only one observation. The rearrangement links TRBV5-6 to TRBJ2-5, with a tentative D call TRBD2 (6 bases). With the DNA end fitting TRBJ2-7 better, the J assignment may be wrong. Per the germline V gene, CDR1 is SGHDT and CDR2 is YYEEEE. The CDR3 extends over 17 amino acids. The CDR3 protein is CASSLVLRGKASYEQYF. CDR3 sequence (DNA): TGTGCCAGCAGCTTGGTATTGCGCGGGAAAGCATCCTACGAGCAGTACTTC.